Listed below are T cell receptor beta chains from one sample, sequenced in a study of vaccination and CD4 T cells after COVID-19. TCRdb reanalysed the PCR reads using MiXCR and keeps one entry per CDR3 protein. The sample lists approximately 9,500 distinct CDR3 sequences; approximately 26% were seen once. The antigens these receptors bind are not known. The sequencing used CD4+ T cells from blood, cultured in vitro, collected before SARS-CoV-2 vaccination. The receptors stem from a human donor who received a COVID-19 vaccine. CDR3s include the opening cysteine and the closing phenylalanine or tryptophan. The order of the fields is clone size, D gene, J gene, V gene, CDR3 protein, CDR3 DNA. The D gene is left open where the match is weak. Size is stated for part of the rows, as once, few or many counts, or as a class when the clone is expanded.

NA,NA,TRBJ2-6,TRBV25-1,CASSATDGANVLTF,TGTGCCAGCAGTGCGACAGATGGGGCCAACGTCCTGACTTTC
NA,TRBD1,TRBJ1-2,TRBV10-3,CAISVSDRVPGGYGYTF,TGTGCCATCAGTGTTTCCGATAGAGTGCCAGGGGGCTATGGCTACACCTTC
NA,NA,TRBJ2-6,TRBV6-1,CASSDLGSGANVLTF,TGTGCCAGCAGTGATTTGGGCTCTGGGGCCAACGTCCTGACTTTC
NA,NA,TRBJ2-3,TRBV10-3,CAISESSSTDTQYF,TGTGCCATCAGTGAGTCCTCTAGTACAGATACGCAGTATTTT
NA,NA,TRBJ2-5,TRBV24-1,CATSDLDEETQYF,TGTGCCACCAGTGATTTGGACGAGGAGACCCAGTACTTC
medium-sized,NA,TRBJ1-6,TRBV25-1,CASSRFGAGGNSPLHF,NA
medium-sized,NA,TRBJ1-2,TRBV20-1,CSATTGGYGYTF,TGCAGTGCTACCACAGGAGGCTATGGCTACACCTTC
medium-sized,TRBD1,TRBJ1-2,TRBV15,CATSRTGGDGYTF,TGTGCCACCAGCAGGACAGGGGGCGATGGCTACACCTTC
few,NA,TRBJ1-5,TRBV18,CASSLLGRGDQPQHF,TGTGCCAGCTCACTGTTGGGGAGGGGTGATCAGCCCCAGCATTTT
NA,NA,TRBJ1-6,TRBV28,CASSPAYNSPLHF,TGTGCCAGCAGTCCGGCCTATAATTCACCCCTCCACTTT
NA,TRBD1,TRBJ1-1,TRBV2,CASSTTGQVPEAFF,TGTGCCAGCAGCACAACGGGACAGGTACCTGAAGCTTTCTTT
once,NA,TRBJ2-7,TRBV7-9,CASSFPVYEQYF,TGTGCCAGCAGCTTTCCGGTCTACGAGCAGTACTTC
few,NA,TRBJ1-4,TRBV27,CASKEQGREKLFF,TGTGCCAGCAAGGAACAGGGTCGCGAAAAACTGTTTTTT
few,NA,TRBJ2-7,TRBV20-1,CSARDKRTSRYEQYF,TGCAGTGCTAGAGATAAGCGGACATCCCGCTACGAGCAGTACTTC
few,NA,TRBJ1-2,TRBV24-1,CATSDWTAYGYTF,TGTGCCACCAGTGATTGGACAGCCTATGGCTACACCTTC
NA,NA,TRBJ1-1,TRBV7-6,CASSLWQWPRKGVNTEAFF,TGTGCCAGCAGCTTATGGCAATGGCCGAGAAAGGGGGTGAACACTGAAGCTTTCTTT
NA,TRBD1,TRBJ2-7,TRBV19,CASSNQGALSYEQYF,TGTGCCAGTAGCAATCAGGGGGCCCTTTCCTACGAGCAGTACTTC
few,NA,TRBJ1-2,TRBV7-2,CASSLERNRGLNYGYTF,TGTGCCAGCAGCTTAGAGCGCAACAGAGGCCTAAACTATGGCTACACCTTC
NA,NA,TRBJ1-2,TRBV10-1,CASSESEGRGYTF,TGCGCCAGCAGTGAGTCGGAGGGTCGGGGCTACACCTTC
few,TRBD1,TRBJ2-5,TRBV20-1,CSGQGAFENLLEETQYF,TGCAGTGGGCAGGGGGCTTTCGAAAACCTCCTCGAGGAGACCCAGTACTTC
few,TRBD1,TRBJ1-2,TRBV5-6,CASSGDSSYGYTF,TGTGCCAGCAGTGGGGACAGCTCATATGGCTACACCTTC
NA,NA,TRBJ2-2,TRBV7-8,CASSAIRGSGNTGELFF,TGTGCCAGCAGCGCTATCAGGGGTTCGGGGAACACCGGGGAGCTGTTTTTT
NA,NA,TRBJ2-6,TRBV10-3,CAISEGSSGANVLTF,TGTGCCATCAGTGAAGGCAGCTCTGGGGCCAACGTCCTGACTTTC
few,NA,TRBJ1-2,TRBV19,CASSQVTVPEKLGYTF,TGTGCCAGTAGCCAGGTAACGGTCCCCGAAAAACTTGGCTACACCTTC
few,TRBD1,TRBJ1-6,TRBV15,CATNLGQGHLSYNSPLHF,TGTGCCACCAATTTGGGACAGGGCCACCTCTCCTATAATTCACCCCTCCACTTT
NA,NA,TRBJ2-5,TRBV21-1,CASSIKRGPLYQETQYF,TGTGCCAGCAGCATAAAGCGGGGGCCGTTGTACCAAGAGACCCAGTACTTC
few,TRBD1,TRBJ1-2,TRBV6-1,CASTIYRGNYGYTF,TGTGCCAGCACTATTTACAGGGGTAACTATGGCTACACCTTC
few,NA,TRBJ1-1,TRBV10-3,CAIRTGVKGTEAFF,TGTGCCATCAGGACAGGCGTTAAGGGCACTGAAGCTTTCTTT
few,NA,TRBJ1-2,TRBV24-1,CATSDYNEGYTF,TGTGCCACCAGTGATTACAACGAAGGCTACACCTTC
few,NA,TRBJ2-1,TRBV10-1,CASSETRSSYNEQFF,TGCGCCAGCAGTGAGACTAGGAGCTCCTACAATGAGCAGTTCTTC
few,TRBD1,TRBJ1-1,TRBV19,CASSILRGRSTEAFF,TGTGCCAGTAGTATCCTGAGGGGGCGCAGCACTGAAGCTTTCTTT
NA,TRBD1,TRBJ1-1,TRBV6-1,CASSAITGGEIEAFF,TGTGCCAGCAGTGCCATCACAGGGGGCGAAATTGAAGCTTTCTTT
NA,NA,TRBJ1-5,TRBV12-3/TRBV12-4,CASSFGDSSSNQPQHF,TGTGCCAGCAGTTTCGGAGACAGCAGTAGCAATCAGCCCCAGCATTTT
few,NA,TRBJ1-2,TRBV12-3/TRBV12-4,CASSAGGYGYTF,TGTGCCAGCTCGGCCGGGGGCTATGGCTACACCTTC
NA,TRBD1,TRBJ2-7,TRBV12-3/TRBV12-4,CASSRRQRDRGRPGNSYEQYF,TGTGCCAGCAGCCGCAGACAACGGGACAGGGGGCGCCCCGGGAACTCCTACGAGCAGTACTTC
NA,NA,TRBJ1-2,TRBV19,CASSIDPGNYGYTF,TGTGCCAGTAGTATAGATCCGGGAAACTATGGCTACACCTTC
NA,NA,TRBJ2-7,TRBV14,CASSQGSVDEQYF,TGTGCCAGCAGCCAGGGGTCGGTCGACGAGCAGTACTTC
NA,NA,TRBJ1-2,TRBV6-1,CASSHPRHNGYTF,TGTGCCAGCAGCCACCCCAGACACAATGGCTACACCTTC
NA,NA,TRBJ2-3,TRBV6-1,CASSRSGEADTQYF,TGTGCCAGCAGTCGATCAGGGGAGGCAGATACGCAGTATTTT
NA,NA,TRBJ1-5,TRBV6-5,CASSSTRVLTDYSNQPQHF,TGTGCCAGCAGTTCTACTCGGGTTTTAACAGATTATAGCAATCAGCCCCAGCATTTT
few,TRBD1,TRBJ1-2,TRBV19,CASRPDRGGYGYTF,TGTGCCAGTAGGCCGGACAGGGGGGGTTATGGCTACACCTTC
NA,NA,TRBJ1-1,TRBV12-5,CASGLVRYGGGTEAFF,TGTGCTAGTGGTTTGGTAAGGTACGGCGGGGGGACTGAAGCTTTCTTT
NA,NA,TRBJ1-5,TRBV23-1,CASKVTRNQPQHF,TGCGCCAGCAAGGTTACACGCAATCAGCCCCAGCATTTT
NA,NA,TRBJ1-1,TRBV5-1,CASRGGGAGTEAFF,TGCGCCAGCCGTGGAGGGGGGGCCGGGACTGAAGCTTTCTTT
few,NA,TRBJ1-4,TRBV19,CASRWGAGATNEKLFF,TGTGCCAGTAGGTGGGGCGCAGGGGCAACTAATGAAAAACTGTTTTTT
NA,TRBD1,TRBJ2-1,TRBV24-1,CATSDHLTGSGNEQFF,TGTGCCACCAGTGACCACCTGACAGGGTCTGGCAATGAGCAGTTCTTC
few,NA,TRBJ2-5,TRBV20-1,CSATPIRRGAVETQYF,TGCAGTGCTACCCCGATTCGGCGAGGGGCAGTTGAGACCCAGTACTTC
NA,NA,TRBJ1-1,TRBV20-1,CSAGDKGVTEAFF,TGCAGTGCTGGAGATAAGGGCGTCACTGAAGCTTTCTTT
few,NA,TRBJ2-4,TRBV2,CASSVDSINIQYF,TGTGCCAGCAGCGTGGACAGTATAAACATTCAGTACTTC
NA,TRBD2,TRBJ2-1,TRBV5-1,CASSLETSGGGNEQFF,TGCGCCAGCAGCTTGGAGACTAGCGGGGGGGGTAACGAGCAGTTCTTC
NA,NA,TRBJ2-2,TRBV7-9,CASSLGGNTGELFF,TGTGCCAGCAGCTTAGGGGGGAACACCGGGGAGCTGTTTTTT
few,NA,TRBJ2-3,TRBV25-1,CASSEYGGAGTDTQYF,TGTGCCAGCAGTGAATATGGGGGCGCGGGGACAGATACGCAGTATTTT
few,TRBD1,TRBJ2-7,TRBV19,CASCSGTGASEQYF,TGTGCCAGTTGCTCCGGGACAGGGGCGAGCGAGCAGTACTTC
NA,NA,TRBJ1-5,TRBV19,CASRTGMNQPQHF,TGTGCCAGTAGAACAGGGATGAATCAGCCCCAGCATTTT